Shown below are 6 T cell receptor beta chains from a single sample sequenced in a study of CD8 T cells in Susac syndrome. With random hexamers, reverse transcription was performed on roughly 0.45 to 1 ug of RNA. TCRdb reanalysed the immunoSEQ multiplex PCR reads using MiXCR and keeps one entry per CDR3 protein. Found here are over 150,000 distinct CDR3 sequences, 85% to 95% of them singletons; the top ten hold 0.099%. The sample consisted of CD4+ T cells from PBMCs. All receptors come from a human donor with Susac syndrome.

The chain links TRBV7-8 to TRBJ1-5; 7 nucleotides line up with TRBD1. CDR3 length: 16 amino acids. With 5 bases clipped from V and 2 bases from J, the junction kept 9 bases outside the gene matches. Germline values: CDR1 SGHVS, CDR2 FQNEAQ. This CDR3 is CASSNKRDSRNQPQHF. The CDR3 coding sequence is TGTGCCAGCAGCAATAAGAGGGACAGCCGCAATCAGCCCCAGCATTTT.

V gene TRBV12-3 or TRBV12-4 combines with J gene TRBJ2-1, with D perhaps TRBD2 (7 bases). CDR3 length: 18 residues. Trimming pared 4 bases from V and 2 bases from J, leaving 21 bases between. CDR3 in DNA: TGTGCCAGCAGTTGGGCGGGGGCTAGCGGAAGACCCTACAATGAGCAGTTCTTC. Amino acid sequence: CASSWAGASGRPYNEQFF.

This chain joins TRBV10-3 and TRBJ2-1; 9 bases line up with TRBD2. Germline CDR1 is ENHRY and CDR2 is SYGVKD. V shed 10 bases, J shed 0 bases, and the junction held 7 bases outside the gene matches. The CDR3 is made up of 15 amino acids. CDR3 residues: CASLGSGGSYNEQFF. The CDR3 coding sequence is TGTGCCAGCCTAGGTAGCGGGGGCTCCTACAATGAGCAGTTCTTC.

CDR3 bases: TGTGCCAGCAGCCAAGCAGGAGGGGCAAGTCAGCCCCAGCATTTT. As protein: CASSQAGGASQPQHF. The chain links TRBV3-1 to TRBJ1-5; D is perhaps TRBD1 (5 bases). This CDR3 has 15 residues. Germline-derived CDR1 and CDR2 are LGHDT and YNNKEL (reference sequence). V was trimmed by 1 base and J by 6 bases, leaving 13 bases between them.

The V call is TRBV19, the J call TRBJ2-1; 9 bases agree with TRBD2. CDR3 length: 15 residues. Germline CDR1 reads LNHDA; CDR2 reads SQIVND (reference sequence). Trimming removed 3 bases from V and 0 bases from J; junction bases left unmatched: 0. This CDR3 reads CASSISGSSYNEQFF. The CDR3 coding sequence is TGTGCCAGTAGTATTAGCGGGAGCTCCTACAATGAGCAGTTCTTC.

This clonotype was picked up one time. This chain joins TRBV4-1 and TRBJ2-7, with D possibly called TRBD1 or TRBD2 (5 bases each). This CDR3 spans 15 amino acids. The germline V and J ends were trimmed by 6 bases and 4 bases, with 19 bases remaining between them. Germline V gene sequence: CDR1 MGHRA, CDR2 YSYEKL. The CDR3 spells CASSPGLRGGYEQYF. The CDR3 coding sequence is TGCGCCAGCAGTCCGGGGCTTCGAGGTGGATACGAGCAGTACTTC.